This is a list of T cell receptor beta chains from one sample in a study of blood T cell repertoires in COVID-19. TCRdb keeps only in-frame clones here, not all; method: immunoSEQ multiplex PCR. The profile covers approximately 62,000 clones, with approximately 73% appearing a single time and approximately 6.8% taken by the ten largest. The material sequenced was peripheral blood. All receptors come from a woman aged 45 to 65 with active or convalescent COVID-19. Each CDR3 is given without its conserved first and last residue. Fields, in order: V gene, J gene, CDR3 protein.

V gene: TRBV18; J gene: TRBJ2-7; CDR3 protein: ASSPDLGQGYEQY
V gene: TRBV11-3; J gene: TRBJ2-3; CDR3 protein: ASSKGLAYGTDTQY
V gene: TRBV19; J gene: TRBJ1-3; CDR3 protein: ASSTRDRYAGNTIY
V gene: TRBV10-1; J gene: TRBJ2-2; CDR3 protein: ASSEPDLAGGPYTGELF
V gene: TRBV7-8; J gene: TRBJ2-7; CDR3 protein: ASSRPTGGTSYEQY
V gene: TRBV3-1/TRBV3-2; J gene: TRBJ1-1; CDR3 protein: ASSQGRQENTEAF
V gene: TRBV29-1; J gene: TRBJ1-1; CDR3 protein: SVAYLGTEAF
V gene: TRBV12-5; J gene: TRBJ2-3; CDR3 protein: ASGLDSWDRLRLAYTDTQY
V gene: TRBV11-2; J gene: TRBJ2-5; CDR3 protein: ASSSYSQETQY
V gene: TRBV18; J gene: TRBJ2-5; CDR3 protein: ASSPIRGRGETQY
V gene: TRBV5-7; J gene: TRBJ2-7; CDR3 protein: ASSLGSQGPYEQY
V gene: TRBV25-1; J gene: TRBJ2-1; CDR3 protein: ASSEAGGPKYNEQF
V gene: TRBV7-8; J gene: TRBJ2-7; CDR3 protein: ASSGGPAGALEQY
V gene: TRBV6-5; J gene: TRBJ1-1; CDR3 protein: ASSYSYGQTF
V gene: TRBV27; J gene: TRBJ1-1; CDR3 protein: ASSLSTDGNTEAF
V gene: TRBV15; J gene: TRBJ2-7; CDR3 protein: ATSRDRKAGEQY
V gene: TRBV27; J gene: TRBJ2-1; CDR3 protein: ASSPLLAGTNEQF
V gene: TRBV2; J gene: TRBJ2-7; CDR3 protein: ASSASGSQY
V gene: TRBV10-3; J gene: TRBJ2-7; CDR3 protein: AITSSLDSYEQY
V gene: TRBV5-1; J gene: TRBJ2-2; CDR3 protein: ASSPSGGNTGELF
V gene: TRBV4-1; J gene: TRBJ2-3; CDR3 protein: ASSRTRDTQY
V gene: TRBV6-2/TRBV6-3; J gene: TRBJ1-1; CDR3 protein: ASSSIVTEAF
V gene: TRBV7-9; J gene: TRBJ1-4; CDR3 protein: ASSLRQGNEKLF
V gene: TRBV6-2/TRBV6-3; J gene: TRBJ1-2; CDR3 protein: ASSRAGEGYT
V gene: TRBV7-8; J gene: TRBJ1-1; CDR3 protein: ASSSRQVTTEAF
V gene: TRBV5-8; J gene: TRBJ2-2; CDR3 protein: ASSPLWGGSFTGELF
V gene: TRBV12-5; J gene: TRBJ1-2; CDR3 protein: ASGPNRQGSGGYT
V gene: TRBV5-1; J gene: TRBJ1-2; CDR3 protein: ASSLASRSGYT
V gene: TRBV25-1; J gene: TRBJ2-7; CDR3 protein: ASSEWSRGVDEQY
V gene: TRBV27; J gene: TRBJ1-1; CDR3 protein: ASSLTGMNTEAF
V gene: TRBV10-3; J gene: TRBJ1-1; CDR3 protein: AISAFQGGNTEAF
V gene: TRBV4-1; J gene: TRBJ2-2; CDR3 protein: ASSQPTSDTGELF
V gene: TRBV24-1; J gene: TRBJ2-3; CDR3 protein: ATSDSLAGGYTDTQY
V gene: TRBV19; J gene: TRBJ2-7; CDR3 protein: ASSRDRGKIYEQY
V gene: TRBV6-1; J gene: TRBJ2-3; CDR3 protein: ASSDNTGETDTQY
V gene: TRBV11-2; J gene: TRBJ2-7; CDR3 protein: ASSYRLAGDYEQY
V gene: TRBV14; J gene: TRBJ2-1; CDR3 protein: ASSRIAGPPLYNEQF
V gene: TRBV3-1/TRBV3-2; J gene: TRBJ2-2; CDR3 protein: ASSRPSDTGELF
V gene: TRBV30; J gene: TRBJ2-1; CDR3 protein: AWRVAGGAPYNEQF
V gene: TRBV4-3; J gene: TRBJ2-5; CDR3 protein: ASSQGIADQETQY
V gene: TRBV6-2/TRBV6-3; J gene: TRBJ1-6; CDR3 protein: ASSYAYDPLH
V gene: TRBV7-3; J gene: TRBJ1-2; CDR3 protein: ASSLRGQGYGYT
V gene: TRBV23-1; J gene: TRBJ2-3; CDR3 protein: ASSRKLAGGTDTQY
V gene: TRBV7-2; J gene: TRBJ2-3; CDR3 protein: ASSLGGRITDTQY
V gene: TRBV7-3; J gene: TRBJ2-3; CDR3 protein: ASSLGQGRTDTQY